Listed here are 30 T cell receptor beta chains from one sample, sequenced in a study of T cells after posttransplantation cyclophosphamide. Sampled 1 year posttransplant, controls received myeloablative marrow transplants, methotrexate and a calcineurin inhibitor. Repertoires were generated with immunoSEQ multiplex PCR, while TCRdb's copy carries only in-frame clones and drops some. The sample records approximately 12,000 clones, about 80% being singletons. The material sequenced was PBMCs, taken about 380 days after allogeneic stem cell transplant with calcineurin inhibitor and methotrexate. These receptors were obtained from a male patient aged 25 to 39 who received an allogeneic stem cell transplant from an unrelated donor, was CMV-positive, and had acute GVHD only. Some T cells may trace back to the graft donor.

For the CDR3, the DNA is TGCGCCAGCAGCGAACAGGGACTAGCGGGAGCTTACGAGCAGTACTTC. Encoded protein: CASSEQGLAGAYEQYF. J is TRBJ2-7 and V is TRBV5-1; TRBD2 matches at 14 bases. This CDR3 region has 16 residues. V shed 4 bases, J shed 4 bases, and the junction held 7 bases outside the gene matches. Per germline, CDR1 SGHRS and CDR2 YFSETQ.

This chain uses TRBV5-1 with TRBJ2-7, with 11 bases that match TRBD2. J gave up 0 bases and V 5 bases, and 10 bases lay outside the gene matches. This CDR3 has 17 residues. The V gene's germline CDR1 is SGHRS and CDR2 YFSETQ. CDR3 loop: CASRSASGGSISYEQYF. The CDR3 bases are TGCGCCAGCAGGTCCGCTAGCGGGGGGTCCATCTCCTACGAGCAGTACTTC. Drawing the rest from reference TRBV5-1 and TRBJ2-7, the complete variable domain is KAGVTQTPRYLIKTRGQQVTLSCSPISGHRSVSWYQQTPGQGLQFLFEYFSETQRNKGNFPGRFSGRQFSNSRSEMNVSTLELGDSALYLCASRSASGGSISYEQYFGPGTRLTVT.

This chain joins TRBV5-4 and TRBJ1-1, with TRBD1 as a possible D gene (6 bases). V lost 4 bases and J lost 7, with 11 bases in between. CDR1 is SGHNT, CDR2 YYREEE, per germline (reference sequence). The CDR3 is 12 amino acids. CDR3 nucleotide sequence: TGTGCCAGCAGCACACAGGGATTTGAAGCTTTCTTT. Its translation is CASSTQGFEAFF. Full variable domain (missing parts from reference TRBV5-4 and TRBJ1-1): ETGVTQSPTHLIKTRGQQVTLRCSSQSGHNTVSWYQQALGQGPQFIFQYYREEENGRGNFPPRFSGLQFPNYSSELNVNALELDDSALYLCASSTQGFEAFFGQGTRLTVV.

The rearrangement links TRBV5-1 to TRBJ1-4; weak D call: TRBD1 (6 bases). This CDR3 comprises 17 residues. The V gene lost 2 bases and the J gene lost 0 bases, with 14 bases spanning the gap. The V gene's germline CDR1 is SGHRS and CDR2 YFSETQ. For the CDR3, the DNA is TGCGCCAGCAGCTTAAACAGGGAGCTTGCAACTAATGAAAAACTGTTTTTT. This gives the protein CASSLNRELATNEKLFF.

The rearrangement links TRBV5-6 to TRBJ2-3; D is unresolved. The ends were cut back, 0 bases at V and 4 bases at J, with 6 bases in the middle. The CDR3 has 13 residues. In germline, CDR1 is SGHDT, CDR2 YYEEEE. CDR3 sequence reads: CASSLALADTQYF. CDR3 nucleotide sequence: TGTGCCAGCAGCTTGGCCTTAGCAGATACGCAGTATTTT.

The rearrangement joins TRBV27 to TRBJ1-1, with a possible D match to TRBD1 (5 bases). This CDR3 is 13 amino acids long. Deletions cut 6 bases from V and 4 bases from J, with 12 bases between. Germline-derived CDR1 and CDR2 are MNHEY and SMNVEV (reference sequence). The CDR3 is CASRRNQGTEAFF. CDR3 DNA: TGTGCCAGCAGACGGAACCAGGGCACTGAAGCTTTCTTT.

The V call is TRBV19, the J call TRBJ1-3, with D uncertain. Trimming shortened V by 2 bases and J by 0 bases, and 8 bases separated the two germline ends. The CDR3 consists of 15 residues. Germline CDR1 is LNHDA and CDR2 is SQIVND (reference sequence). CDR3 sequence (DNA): TGTGCCAGTAGTATATGGAGGATCTCTGGAAACACCATATATTTT. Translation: CASSIWRISGNTIYF.

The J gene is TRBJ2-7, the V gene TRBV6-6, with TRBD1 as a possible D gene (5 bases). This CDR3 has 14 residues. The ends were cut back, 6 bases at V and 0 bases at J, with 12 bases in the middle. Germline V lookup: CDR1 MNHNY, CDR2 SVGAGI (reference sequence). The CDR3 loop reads CASSLFQGSYEQYF. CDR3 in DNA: TGTGCCAGCAGCCTCTTTCAGGGCTCCTACGAGCAGTACTTC.

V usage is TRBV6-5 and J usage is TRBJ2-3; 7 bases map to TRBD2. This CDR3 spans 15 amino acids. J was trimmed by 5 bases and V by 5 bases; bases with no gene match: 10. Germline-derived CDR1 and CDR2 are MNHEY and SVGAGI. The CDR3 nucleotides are TGTGCCAGCAGTACTAGCGCCGGGGGAATAGATACGCAGTATTTT. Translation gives CASSTSAGGIDTQYF.

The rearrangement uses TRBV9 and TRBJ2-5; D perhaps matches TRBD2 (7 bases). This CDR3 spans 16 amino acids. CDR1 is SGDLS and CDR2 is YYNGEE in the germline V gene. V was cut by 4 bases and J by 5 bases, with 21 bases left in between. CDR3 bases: TGTGCCAGCAGCCCCCAGGGGCTAGCGGTCGTGGAGACCCAGTACTTC. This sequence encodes CASSPQGLAVVETQYF.

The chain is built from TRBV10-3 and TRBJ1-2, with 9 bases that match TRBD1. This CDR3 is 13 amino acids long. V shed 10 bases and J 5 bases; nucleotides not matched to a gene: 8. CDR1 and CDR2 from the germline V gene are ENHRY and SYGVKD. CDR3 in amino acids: CASQDRGGYGYTF. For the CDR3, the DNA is TGTGCCAGCCAGGACAGGGGAGGATATGGCTACACCTTC.

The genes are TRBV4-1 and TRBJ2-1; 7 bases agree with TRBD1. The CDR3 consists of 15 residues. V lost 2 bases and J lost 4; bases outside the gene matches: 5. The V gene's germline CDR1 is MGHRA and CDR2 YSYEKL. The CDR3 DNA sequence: TGCGCCAGCAGCCAACTCCCGGACAGGTACAATGAGCAGTTCTTC. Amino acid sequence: CASSQLPDRYNEQFF.

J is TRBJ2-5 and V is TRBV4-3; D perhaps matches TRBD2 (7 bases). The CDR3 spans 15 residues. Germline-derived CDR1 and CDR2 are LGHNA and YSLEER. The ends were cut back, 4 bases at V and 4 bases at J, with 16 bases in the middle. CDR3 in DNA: TGCGCCAGCAGCCGTGGGGGGGCGGAGAGAGAGACCCAGTACTTC. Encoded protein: CASSRGGAERETQYF.

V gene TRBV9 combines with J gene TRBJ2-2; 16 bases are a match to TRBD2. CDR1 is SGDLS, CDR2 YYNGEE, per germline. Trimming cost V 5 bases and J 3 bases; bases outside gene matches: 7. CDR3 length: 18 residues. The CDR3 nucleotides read TGTGCCAGCAGGAAAGGGACTAGCGGGGGGGCACACACCGGGGAGCTGTTTTTT. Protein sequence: CASRKGTSGGAHTGELFF.

CDR3 amino acids: CSVGGSKYNQPQHF. CDR3 in DNA: TGCAGCGTTGGGGGCAGTAAATACAATCAGCCCCAGCATTTT. V gene TRBV29-1 combines with J gene TRBJ1-5; a weak D match, TRBD1 (5 bases). Deletions cut 4 bases from V and 3 bases from J, with 13 bases between. The CDR3 loop spans 14 amino acids. Germline CDR1 is SQVTM and CDR2 is ANQGSEA. Drawing the rest from reference TRBV29-1 and TRBJ1-5, the complete variable domain is SAVISQKPSRDICQRGTSLTIQCQVDSQVTMMFWYRQQPGQSLTLIATANQGSEATYESGFVIDKFPISRPNLTFSTLTVSNMSPEDSSIYLCSVGGSKYNQPQHFGDGTRLSIL.

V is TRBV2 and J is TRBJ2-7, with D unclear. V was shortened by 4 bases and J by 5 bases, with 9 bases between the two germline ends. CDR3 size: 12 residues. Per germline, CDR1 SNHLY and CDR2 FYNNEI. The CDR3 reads CASSVTSNEQYF. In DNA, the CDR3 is TGTGCCAGCAGTGTTACCTCTAACGAGCAGTACTTC.

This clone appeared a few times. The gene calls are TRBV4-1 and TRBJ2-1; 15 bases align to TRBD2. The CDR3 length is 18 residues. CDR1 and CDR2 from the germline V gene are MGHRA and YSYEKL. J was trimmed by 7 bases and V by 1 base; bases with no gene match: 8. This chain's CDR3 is CASSQVDMGLAGGNEQFF. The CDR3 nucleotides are TGCGCCAGCAGCCAAGTAGACATGGGACTAGCGGGAGGTAATGAGCAGTTCTTC.

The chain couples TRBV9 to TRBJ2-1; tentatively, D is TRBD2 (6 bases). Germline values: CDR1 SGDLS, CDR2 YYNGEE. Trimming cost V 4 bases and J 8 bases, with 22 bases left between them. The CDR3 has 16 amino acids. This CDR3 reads CASSILVGGSRDEQFF. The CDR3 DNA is TGTGCCAGCAGCATCCTAGTAGGAGGGAGTCGCGATGAGCAGTTCTTC.

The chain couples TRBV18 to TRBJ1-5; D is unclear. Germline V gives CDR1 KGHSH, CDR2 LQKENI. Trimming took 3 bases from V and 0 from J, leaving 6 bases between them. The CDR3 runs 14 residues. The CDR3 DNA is TGTGCCAGCTCACCTAATTATAGCAATCAGCCCCAGCATTTT. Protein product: CASSPNYSNQPQHF.

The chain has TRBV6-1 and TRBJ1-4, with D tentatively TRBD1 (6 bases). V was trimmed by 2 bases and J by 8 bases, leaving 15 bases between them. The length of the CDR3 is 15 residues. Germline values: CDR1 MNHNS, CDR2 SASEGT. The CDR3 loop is CASSERNRANEKLFF. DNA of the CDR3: TGTGCCAGCAGTGAAAGGAACAGGGCCAACGAAAAACTGTTTTTT.

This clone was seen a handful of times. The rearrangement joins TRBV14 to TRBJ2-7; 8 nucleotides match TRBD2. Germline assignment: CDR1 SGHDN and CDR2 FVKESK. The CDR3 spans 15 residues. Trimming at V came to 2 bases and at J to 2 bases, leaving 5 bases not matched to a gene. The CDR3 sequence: CASSQYGGRPYEQYF. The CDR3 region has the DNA TGTGCCAGCAGCCAATATGGCGGGAGGCCCTACGAGCAGTACTTC.

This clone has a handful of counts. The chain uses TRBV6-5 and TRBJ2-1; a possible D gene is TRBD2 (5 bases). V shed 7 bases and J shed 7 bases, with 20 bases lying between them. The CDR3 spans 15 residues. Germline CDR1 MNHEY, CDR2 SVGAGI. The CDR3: CASIRPGLTGNEQFF. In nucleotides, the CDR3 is TGTGCCAGCATCCGACCGGGTCTGACGGGGAATGAGCAGTTCTTC.

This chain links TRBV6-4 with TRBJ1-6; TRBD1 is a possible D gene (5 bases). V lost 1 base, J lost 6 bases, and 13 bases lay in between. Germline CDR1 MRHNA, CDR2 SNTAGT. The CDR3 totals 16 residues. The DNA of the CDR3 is TGTGCCAGCAGTGACTATCATGGCGGGGCTAATTCACCCCTCCACTTT. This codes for CASSDYHGGANSPLHF.

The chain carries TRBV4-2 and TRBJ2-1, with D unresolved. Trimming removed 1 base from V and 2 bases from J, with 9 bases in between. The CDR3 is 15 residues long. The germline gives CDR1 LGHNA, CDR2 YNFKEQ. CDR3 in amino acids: CASSQVSDPYNEQFF. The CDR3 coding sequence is TGTGCCAGCAGCCAAGTTAGTGATCCCTACAATGAGCAGTTCTTC.

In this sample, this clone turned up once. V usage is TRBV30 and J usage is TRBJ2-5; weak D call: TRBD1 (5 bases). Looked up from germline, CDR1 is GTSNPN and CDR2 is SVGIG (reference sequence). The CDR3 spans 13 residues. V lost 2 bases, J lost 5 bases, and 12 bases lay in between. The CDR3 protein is CAWSRRVRETQYF. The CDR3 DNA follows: TGTGCCTGGAGTCGCAGGGTGAGGGAGACCCAGTACTTC.

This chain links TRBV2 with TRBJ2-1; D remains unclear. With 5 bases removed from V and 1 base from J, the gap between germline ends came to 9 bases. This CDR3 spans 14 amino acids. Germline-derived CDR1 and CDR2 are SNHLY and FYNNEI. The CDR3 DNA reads TGTGCCAGCAGTAAGGAGTTTTCCTACAATGAGCAGTTCTTC. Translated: CASSKEFSYNEQFF.

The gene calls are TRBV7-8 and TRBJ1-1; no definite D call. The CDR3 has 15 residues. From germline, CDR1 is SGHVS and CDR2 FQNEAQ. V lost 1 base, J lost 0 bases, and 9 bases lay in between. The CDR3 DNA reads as TGTGCCAGCAGCTTAGATCTAGCCATGAACACTGAAGCTTTCTTT. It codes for CASSLDLAMNTEAFF.

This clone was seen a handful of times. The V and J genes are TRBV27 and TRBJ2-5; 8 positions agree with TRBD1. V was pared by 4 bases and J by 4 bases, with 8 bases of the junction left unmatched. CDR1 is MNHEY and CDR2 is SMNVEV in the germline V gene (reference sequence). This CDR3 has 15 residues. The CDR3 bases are TGTGCCAGCAGTTCCCAGGGGGCTATGGGAGAGACCCAGTACTTC. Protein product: CASSSQGAMGETQYF.

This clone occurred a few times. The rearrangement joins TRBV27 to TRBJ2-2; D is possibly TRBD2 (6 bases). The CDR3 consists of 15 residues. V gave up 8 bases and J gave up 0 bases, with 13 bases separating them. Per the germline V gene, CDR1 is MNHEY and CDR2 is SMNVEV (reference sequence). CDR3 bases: TGTGCCAGCTCCTGGGGGACTTCGAACACCGGGGAGCTGTTTTTT. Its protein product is CASSWGTSNTGELFF.

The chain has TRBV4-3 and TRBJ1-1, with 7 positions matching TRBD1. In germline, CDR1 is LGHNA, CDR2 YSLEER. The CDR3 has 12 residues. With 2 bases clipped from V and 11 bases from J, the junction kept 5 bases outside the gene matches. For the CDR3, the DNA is TGCGCCAGCAGCCAAAGACAGGGAAAGGCTTTCTTT. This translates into CASSQRQGKAFF.